The text below deals with one TCR beta chain. The antigen is unknown. This sample includes further DNA sequences coding for the same CDR3. This entry is derived from a study of CD8+ T cells in alopecia areata. Study results and caveats: Tofacitinib significantly lowered scalp clonality and expanded CD8+ clones among the top 100. Amid tofacitinib therapy, many expanded lesional clones stayed present in scalp and blood. Higher clonality and more expanded CD8+ clones appeared in lesional than normal scalp.

Reverse transcription of extracted RNA yielded cDNA, which provided the sequencing template. The protocol was immunoSEQ multiplex PCR, while the TCRdb copy is restricted to in-frame clones and leaves out a portion. The data hold about 200,000 clones, with roughly 70% observed a single time. The treatment denotes: oral pan-JAK inhibitor, 5-10 mg twice daily. The CDR3 consists of 12 residues. Between the trimmed V and J ends, which lost 2 bases and 3 bases, there was a span of 5 bases. Germline loops: CDR1 SQVTM, CDR2 ANQGSEA. This specimen was CD4+ T cells sorted from blood, taken at roughly week 49, from a patient treated with tofacitinib. This chain connects TRBV29-1 to TRBJ2-1, with D perhaps matching TRBD1 (5 bases). This TCR was sampled from a human donor with alopecia areata. The CDR3 nucleotides read TGCAGCGTTGAAAGGGGCTACAATGAGCAGTTCTTC. It specifies CSVERGYNEQFF.